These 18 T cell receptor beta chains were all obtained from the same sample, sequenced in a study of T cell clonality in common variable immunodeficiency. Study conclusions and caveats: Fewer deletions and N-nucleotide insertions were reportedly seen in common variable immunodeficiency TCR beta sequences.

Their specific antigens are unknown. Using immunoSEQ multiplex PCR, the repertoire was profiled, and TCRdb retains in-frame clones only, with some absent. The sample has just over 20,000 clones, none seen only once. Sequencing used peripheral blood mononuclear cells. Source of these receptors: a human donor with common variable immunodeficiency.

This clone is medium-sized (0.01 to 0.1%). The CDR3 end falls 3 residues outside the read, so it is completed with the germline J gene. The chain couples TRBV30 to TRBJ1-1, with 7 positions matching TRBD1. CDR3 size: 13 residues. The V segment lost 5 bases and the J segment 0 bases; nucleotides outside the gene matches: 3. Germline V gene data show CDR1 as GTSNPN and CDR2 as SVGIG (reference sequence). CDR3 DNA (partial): TGTGCCTGGGACAGGGACATGAACACTGAA. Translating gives CAWDRDMNTE. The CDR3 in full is CAWDRDMNTEAFF. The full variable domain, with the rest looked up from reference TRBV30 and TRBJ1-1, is SQTIHQWPATLVQPVGSPLSLECTVEGTSNPNLYWYRQAAGRGLQLLFYSVGIGQISSEVPQNLSASRPQDRQFILSSKKLLLSDSGFYLCAWDRDMNTEAFFGQGTRLTVV.

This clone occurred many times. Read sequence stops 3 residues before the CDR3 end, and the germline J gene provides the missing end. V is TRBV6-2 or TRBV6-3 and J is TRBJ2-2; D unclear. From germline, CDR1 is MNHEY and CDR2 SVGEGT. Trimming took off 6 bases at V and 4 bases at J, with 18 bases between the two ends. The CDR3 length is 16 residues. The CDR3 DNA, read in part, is TGTGCCAGCAGCCGAATATCAGGTTTGGGCACCGGGGAG. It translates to CASSRISGLGTGE. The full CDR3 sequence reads CASSRISGLGTGELFF.

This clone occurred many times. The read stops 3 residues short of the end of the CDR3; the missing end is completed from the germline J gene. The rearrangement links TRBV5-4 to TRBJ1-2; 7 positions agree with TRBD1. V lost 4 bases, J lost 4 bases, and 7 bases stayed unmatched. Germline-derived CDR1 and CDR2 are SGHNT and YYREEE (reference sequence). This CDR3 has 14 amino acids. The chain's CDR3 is CASSPETGTYGYTF. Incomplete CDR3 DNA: TGTGCCAGCAGCCCAGAGACAGGGACCTATGGC.

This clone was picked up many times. The CDR3 DNA, read in part, is TGTGCCAGCAGCTTGATCGGGGGACGGGGGTACGAG. Encoded protein: CASSLIGGRGYE. The entire CDR3 protein is CASSLIGGRGYEQYF. This chain links TRBV5-6 with TRBJ2-7; D is perhaps TRBD2 (6 bases). Read data end 3 residues before the CDR3 end; the end is taken from the germline J gene. This CDR3 has 15 amino acids. The V and J ends lost 1 base and 4 bases respectively, with 15 bases between them. Germline CDR1 SGHDT, CDR2 YYEEEE.

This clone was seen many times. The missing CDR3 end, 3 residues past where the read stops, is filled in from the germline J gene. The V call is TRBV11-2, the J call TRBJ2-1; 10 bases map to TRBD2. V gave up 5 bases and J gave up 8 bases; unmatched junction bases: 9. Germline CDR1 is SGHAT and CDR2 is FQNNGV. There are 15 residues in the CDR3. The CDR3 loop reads CASSRLAGARHEQFF. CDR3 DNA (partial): TGTGCCAGCAGCCGTCTAGCGGGGGCGCGCCATGAG.

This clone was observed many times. CDR3 in amino acids: CASSPTLYSGQGVHQPQHF. CDR3 DNA (partial): TGTGCCAGCAGCCCGACCCTTTACTCGGGACAGGGGGTCCATCAGCCC. V usage is TRBV28 and J usage is TRBJ1-5; 11 bases match TRBD1. With the read ending 3 residues before the CDR3 end, the germline J gene is used to fill in that end. The CDR3 is 19 amino acids. CDR1 is MDHEN, CDR2 SYDVKM, per germline. V gave up 6 bases and J gave up 5 bases; unmatched junction bases: 18.

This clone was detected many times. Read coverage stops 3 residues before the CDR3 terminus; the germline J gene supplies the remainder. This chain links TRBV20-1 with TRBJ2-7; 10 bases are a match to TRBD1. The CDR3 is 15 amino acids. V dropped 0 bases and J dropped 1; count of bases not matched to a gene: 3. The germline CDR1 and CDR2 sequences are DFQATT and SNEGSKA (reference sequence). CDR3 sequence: CSARDGDRGSYEQYF. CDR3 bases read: TGCAGTGCTAGAGATGGGGACAGGGGTTCCTACGAG.

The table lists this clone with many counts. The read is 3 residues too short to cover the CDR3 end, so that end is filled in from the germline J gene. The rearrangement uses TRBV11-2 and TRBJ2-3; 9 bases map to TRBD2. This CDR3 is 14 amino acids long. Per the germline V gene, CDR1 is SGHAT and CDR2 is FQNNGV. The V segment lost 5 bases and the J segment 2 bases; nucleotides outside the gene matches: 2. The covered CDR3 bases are TGTGCCAGCAGCGGACTAGCGCTCACAGATACG. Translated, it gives CASSGLALTDT. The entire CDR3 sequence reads CASSGLALTDTQYF. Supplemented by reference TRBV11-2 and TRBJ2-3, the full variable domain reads EAGVAQSPRYKIIEKRQSVAFWCNPISGHATLYWYQQILGQGPKLLIQFQNNGVVDDSQLPKDRFSAERLKGVDSTLKIQPAKLEDSAVYLCASSGLALTDTQYFGPGTRLTVL.

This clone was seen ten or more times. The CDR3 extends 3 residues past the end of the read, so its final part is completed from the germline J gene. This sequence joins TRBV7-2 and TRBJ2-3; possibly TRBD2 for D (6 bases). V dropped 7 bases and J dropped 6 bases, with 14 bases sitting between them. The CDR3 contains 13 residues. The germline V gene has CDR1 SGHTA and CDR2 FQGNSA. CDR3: CASNGRSGDTQYF. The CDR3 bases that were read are TGTGCCAGCAACGGCCGGAGCGGGGATACG.

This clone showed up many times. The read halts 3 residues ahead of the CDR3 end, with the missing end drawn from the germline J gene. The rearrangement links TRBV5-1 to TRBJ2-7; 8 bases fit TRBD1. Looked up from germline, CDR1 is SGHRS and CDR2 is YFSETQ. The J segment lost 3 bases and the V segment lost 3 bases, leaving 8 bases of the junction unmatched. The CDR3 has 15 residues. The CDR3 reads CASSSRTGRNYEQYF. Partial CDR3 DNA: TGCGCCAGCAGCTCAAGGACAGGGAGAAACTACGAG.

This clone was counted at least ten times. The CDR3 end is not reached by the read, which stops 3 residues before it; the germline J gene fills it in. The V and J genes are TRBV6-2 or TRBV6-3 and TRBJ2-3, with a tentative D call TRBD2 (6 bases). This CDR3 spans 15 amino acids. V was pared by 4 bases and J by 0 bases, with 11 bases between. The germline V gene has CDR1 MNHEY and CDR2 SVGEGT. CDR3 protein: CASSSGLLSTDTQYF. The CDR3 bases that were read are TGTGCCAGCAGTTCCGGACTACTGAGCACAGATACG.

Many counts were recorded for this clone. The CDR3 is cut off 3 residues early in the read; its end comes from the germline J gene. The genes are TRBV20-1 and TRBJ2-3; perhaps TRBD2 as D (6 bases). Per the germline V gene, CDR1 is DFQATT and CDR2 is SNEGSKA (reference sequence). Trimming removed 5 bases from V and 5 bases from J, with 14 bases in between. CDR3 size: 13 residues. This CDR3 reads CSAPQGGVDTQYF. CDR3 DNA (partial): TGCAGTGCTCCCCAGGGCGGGGTAGATACG.

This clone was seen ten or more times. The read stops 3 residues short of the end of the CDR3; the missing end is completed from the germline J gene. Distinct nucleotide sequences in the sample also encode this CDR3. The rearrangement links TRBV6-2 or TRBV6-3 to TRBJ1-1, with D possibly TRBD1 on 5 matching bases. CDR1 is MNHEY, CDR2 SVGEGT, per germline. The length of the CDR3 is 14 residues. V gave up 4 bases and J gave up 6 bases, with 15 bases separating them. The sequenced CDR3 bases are TGTGCCAGCAGTTCCCTTTTGGGGGGTGCTGAA. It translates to CASSSLLGGAE. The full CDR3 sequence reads CASSSLLGGAEAFF.

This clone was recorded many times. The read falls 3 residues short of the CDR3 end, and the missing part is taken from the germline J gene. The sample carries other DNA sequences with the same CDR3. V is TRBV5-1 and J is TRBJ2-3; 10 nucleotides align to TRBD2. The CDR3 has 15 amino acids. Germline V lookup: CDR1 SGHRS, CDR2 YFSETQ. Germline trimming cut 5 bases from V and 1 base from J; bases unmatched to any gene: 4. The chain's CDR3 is CASSLAGGGTDTQYF. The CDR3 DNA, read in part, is TGCGCCAGCAGTTTAGCGGGGGGAGGCACAGATACG.

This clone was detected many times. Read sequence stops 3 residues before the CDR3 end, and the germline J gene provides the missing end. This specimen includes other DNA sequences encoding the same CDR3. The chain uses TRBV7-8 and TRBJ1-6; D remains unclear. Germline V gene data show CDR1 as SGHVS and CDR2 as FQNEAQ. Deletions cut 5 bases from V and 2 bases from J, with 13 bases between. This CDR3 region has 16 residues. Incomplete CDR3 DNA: TGTGCCAGCAGCCCAGAGTCGAGAGCCTATAATTCACCC. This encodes CASSPESRAYNSP. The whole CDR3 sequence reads CASSPESRAYNSPLHF. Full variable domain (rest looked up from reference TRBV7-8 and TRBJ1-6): GAGVSQSPRYKVAKRGQDVALRCDPISGHVSLFWYQQALGQGPEFLTYFQNEAQLDKSGLPSDRFFAERPEGSVSTLKIQRTQQEDSAVYLCASSPESRAYNSPLHFGNGTRLTVT.

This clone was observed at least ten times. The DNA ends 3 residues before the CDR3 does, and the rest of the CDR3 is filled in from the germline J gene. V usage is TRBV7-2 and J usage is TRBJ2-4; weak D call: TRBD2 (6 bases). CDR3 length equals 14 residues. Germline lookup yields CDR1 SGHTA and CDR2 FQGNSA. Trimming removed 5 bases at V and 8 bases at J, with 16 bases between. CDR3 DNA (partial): TGTGCCAGCAGCCCCCACCCCGGAGGGGACATT. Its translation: CASSPHPGGDI. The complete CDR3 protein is CASSPHPGGDIQYF.

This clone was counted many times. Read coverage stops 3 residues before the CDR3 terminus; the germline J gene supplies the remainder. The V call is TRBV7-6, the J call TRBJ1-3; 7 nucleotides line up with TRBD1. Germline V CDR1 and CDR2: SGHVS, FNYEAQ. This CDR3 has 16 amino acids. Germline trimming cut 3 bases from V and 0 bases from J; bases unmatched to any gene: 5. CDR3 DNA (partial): TGTGCCAGCAGCTTCTCAGGGGGGAGCTCTGGAAACACC. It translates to CASSFSGGSSGNT. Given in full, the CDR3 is CASSFSGGSSGNTIYF. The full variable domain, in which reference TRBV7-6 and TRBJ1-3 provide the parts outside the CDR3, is GAGVSQSPRYKVTKRGQDVALRCDPISGHVSLYWYRQALGQGPEFLTYFNYEAQQDKSGLPNDRFSAERPEGSISTLTIQRTEQRDSAMYRCASSFSGGSSGNTIYFGEGSWLTVV.

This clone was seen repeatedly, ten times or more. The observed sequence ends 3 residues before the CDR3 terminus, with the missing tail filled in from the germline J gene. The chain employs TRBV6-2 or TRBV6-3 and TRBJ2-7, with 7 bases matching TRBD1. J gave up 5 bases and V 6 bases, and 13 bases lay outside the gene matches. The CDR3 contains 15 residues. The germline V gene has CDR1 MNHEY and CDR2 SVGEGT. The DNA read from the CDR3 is TGTGCCAGCAGAAACACAGGGGTGGTGACGCACGAG. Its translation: CASRNTGVVTHE. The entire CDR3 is CASRNTGVVTHEQYF.